One sample yielded the 29 T cell receptor beta chains listed below, sequenced in a study of cytomegalovirus exposure and HLA in healthy donors. This table comes from immunoSEQ multiplex PCR, and its TCRdb copy is limited to in-frame clones, with some not included. Altogether approximately 59,000 clones are present, 90% to 95% being singletons, with the ten largest covering roughly 5%. Sequencing was carried out using PBMCs. These receptors were collected from a young man in good health and CMV-seropositive.

The chain combines TRBV5-4 with TRBJ1-2; tentatively, D is TRBD1 (5 bases). CDR3 length equals 14 residues. Trimming shortened V by 0 bases and J by 5 bases, and 11 bases separated the two germline ends. Germline CDR1 and CDR2: SGHNT and YYREEE (reference sequence). CDR3 nucleotide sequence: TGTGCCAGCAGCTTGGCAGGGTTAGGGTATGGCTACACCTTC. As protein: CASSLAGLGYGYTF.

The rearrangement links TRBV6-6 to TRBJ1-3, with 9 bases fitting TRBD1. This CDR3 contains 14 residues. J gave up 3 bases and V 6 bases, and 3 bases lay outside the gene matches. The germline V gene has CDR1 MNHNY and CDR2 SVGAGI (reference sequence). The CDR3 nucleotides read TGTGCCAGCAGGAGGACAGGGGATGGAAACACCATATATTTT. It specifies CASRRTGDGNTIYF.

This clone was picked up one time. The chain joins TRBV30 to TRBJ2-5; possibly TRBD2 for D (5 bases). This CDR3 is 13 amino acids long. The V and J ends lost 4 bases and 2 bases respectively, with 11 bases between them. The germline V gene has CDR1 GTSNPN and CDR2 SVGIG (reference sequence). The CDR3 DNA is TGTGCCTGGAACCCGGGGATTCAAGAGACCCAGTACTTC. Translating gives CAWNPGIQETQYF.

The chain recombines TRBV18 with TRBJ2-5; 12 nucleotides line up with TRBD2. The V gene's germline CDR1 is KGHSH and CDR2 LQKENI. The V and J ends lost 3 bases and 0 bases, in that order; junction bases with no gene match: 2. The CDR3 extends over 16 amino acids. The CDR3 DNA is TGTGCCAGCTCACCTAGGACTAGCGGGGACCAAGAGACCCAGTACTTC. This sequence encodes CASSPRTSGDQETQYF.

The chain's CDR3 is CASSSTGTGDGYTF. CDR3 in DNA: TGTGCCAGCAGCTCCACCGGGACAGGGGATGGCTACACCTTC. The chain carries TRBV7-6 and TRBJ1-2, with 10 bases matching TRBD1. This CDR3 has 14 residues. V gave up 4 bases and J gave up 6 bases; unmatched junction bases: 5. The germline V gene has CDR1 SGHVS and CDR2 FNYEAQ. Looking up the rest from reference TRBV7-6 and TRBJ1-2 gives the full variable domain: GAGVSQSPRYKVTKRGQDVALRCDPISGHVSLYWYRQALGQGPEFLTYFNYEAQQDKSGLPNDRFSAERPEGSISTLTIQRTEQRDSAMYRCASSSTGTGDGYTFGSGTRLTVV.

The rearrangement links TRBV19 to TRBJ1-5, with 9 bases matching TRBD1. CDR1 LNHDA and CDR2 SQIVND come from the germline V gene (reference sequence). V was pared by 8 bases and J by 6 bases, with 5 bases of the junction left unmatched. The CDR3 totals 13 residues. CDR3 sequence (DNA): TGTGCCAGTGGACAGGGGATGCGTCAGCCCCAGCATTTT. Encoded protein: CASGQGMRQPQHF.

This clone was seen only once. The chain employs TRBV6-4 and TRBJ1-2; the match to TRBD1 covers 8 bases. V shed 4 bases and J 1 base; nucleotides not matched to a gene: 5. Per the germline V gene, CDR1 is MRHNA and CDR2 is SNTAGT. There are 15 residues in the CDR3. The CDR3 is CASSAGGLGNYGYTF. CDR3 nucleotide sequence: TGTGCCAGCAGTGCAGGGGGCCTTGGTAACTATGGCTACACCTTC.

This clone was picked up one time. J is TRBJ2-1 and V is TRBV5-1; 14 positions agree with TRBD2. Trimming at V came to 4 bases and at J to 10 bases, leaving 13 bases not matched to a gene. The CDR3 contains 17 residues. Germline V gene data show CDR1 as SGHRS and CDR2 as YFSETQ. CDR3 residues: CASSGGTSGSGRGEQFF. CDR3 bases: TGCGCCAGCAGCGGAGGGACTAGCGGGAGCGGTAGGGGAGAGCAGTTCTTC.

The CDR3 DNA reads TGTGCCAGCAGTTGGAGGGGCGAAGGGACCCAGTACTTC. This translates into CASSWRGEGTQYF. The rearrangement links TRBV27 to TRBJ2-5; the D gene is possibly TRBD2 (6 bases). V was cut by 4 bases and J by 7 bases, with 13 bases left in between. This CDR3 region has 13 residues. The V gene's germline CDR1 is MNHEY and CDR2 SMNVEV (reference sequence).

This chain connects TRBV19 to TRBJ2-3; 9 nucleotides match TRBD2. Trimming removed 6 bases from V and 2 bases from J; junction bases left unmatched: 9. The length of the CDR3 is 16 residues. Germline V lookup: CDR1 LNHDA, CDR2 SQIVND (reference sequence). DNA for the CDR3: TGTGCCAGTAGCCCTAATCTAGCGGGAAACACAGATACGCAGTATTTT. Residues: CASSPNLAGNTDTQYF.

V gene TRBV5-4 combines with J gene TRBJ2-2; D remains ambiguous. Between the trimmed V and J ends, which lost 2 bases and 4 bases, there was a span of 6 bases. The CDR3 extends over 13 amino acids. The germline V gene has CDR1 SGHNT and CDR2 YYREEE (reference sequence). The CDR3 is CASSFQLTGELFF. The CDR3 bases are TGTGCCAGCAGCTTTCAACTCACCGGGGAGCTGTTTTTT.

The rearrangement uses TRBV28 and TRBJ1-2; D uncertain. V was cut by 7 bases and J by 5 bases, with 14 bases left in between. Germline CDR1 and CDR2: MDHEN and SYDVKM. The CDR3 extends over 13 amino acids. The CDR3 region has the DNA TGTGCCAGCACTTCGACGGGTTTTTATGGCTACACCTTC. Translated: CASTSTGFYGYTF.

The V call is TRBV9, the J call TRBJ2-3, with D unclear. The CDR3 contains 15 residues. Trimming cost V 3 bases and J 2 bases, with 13 bases left between them. Germline assignment: CDR1 SGDLS and CDR2 YYNGEE. CDR3 amino acids: CASSANAPHTDTQYF. The CDR3 bases are TGTGCCAGCAGCGCCAACGCCCCACACACAGATACGCAGTATTTT.

This chain joins TRBV29-1 and TRBJ2-7, with 7 bases fitting TRBD1. Trimming cost V 4 bases and J 4 bases; bases outside gene matches: 10. Germline loops: CDR1 SQVTM, CDR2 ANQGSEA. CDR3 size: 14 residues. The CDR3 nucleotides read TGCAGCGTTGGATCGAGACAGGGCGAGTACGAGCAGTACTTC. It yields the protein CSVGSRQGEYEQYF.

The CDR3 DNA follows: TGTGCCAGCAGCTTGGGCACAGGGTCAACAGATACGCAGTATTTT. Amino acid sequence: CASSLGTGSTDTQYF. The rearrangement joins TRBV7-9 to TRBJ2-3; TRBD1 is a possible D gene (6 bases). The germline V gene has CDR1 SEHNR and CDR2 FQNEAQ (reference sequence). The CDR3 consists of 15 residues. Trimming left V 3 bases short and J 3 bases short, with 13 bases between.

This chain's CDR3 is CASSGGLAGDTQYF. For the CDR3, the DNA is TGTGCCAGCAGTGGGGGACTAGCGGGAGATACGCAGTATTTT. The chain recombines TRBV6-4 with TRBJ2-3, with 12 bases fitting TRBD2. This CDR3 has 14 residues. Looked up from germline, CDR1 is MRHNA and CDR2 is SNTAGT. J lost 5 bases, V lost 4 bases, and 1 base had no gene match.

This clone was observed a single time. V gene TRBV30 combines with J gene TRBJ1-5; D is unclear. V dropped 8 bases and J dropped 4 bases, with 12 bases sitting between them. From germline, CDR1 is GTSNPN and CDR2 SVGIG (reference sequence). The CDR3 has 12 amino acids. The CDR3 protein is CAGQVGNQPQHF. The CDR3 DNA reads TGTGCCGGTCAGGTCGGAAATCAGCCCCAGCATTTT.

The chain recombines TRBV28 with TRBJ2-5, with 7 bases matching TRBD2. There are 14 residues in the CDR3. The V gene end was trimmed by 0 bases and the J gene end by 5 bases; junction bases not matched to a gene: 3. Germline assignment: CDR1 MDHEN and CDR2 SYDVKM. The CDR3 loop reads CASSLWRGGETQYF. CDR3 bases: TGTGCCAGCAGTTTATGGCGGGGAGGGGAGACCCAGTACTTC. Based on the CDR3 plus reference TRBV28 and TRBJ2-5, the full variable domain is DVKVTQSSRYLVKRTGEKVFLECVQDMDHENMFWYRQDPGLGLRLIYFSYDVKMKEKGDIPEGYSVSREKKERFSLILESASTNQTSMYLCASSLWRGGETQYFGPGTRLLVL.

The gene calls are TRBV11-2 and TRBJ2-5; 7 bases match TRBD1. Germline assignment: CDR1 SGHAT and CDR2 FQNNGV. There are 15 residues in the CDR3. With V trimmed by 0 bases and J by 7 bases, 8 bases remained unmatched. The CDR3 spells CASSLEETGSWTQYF. CDR3 DNA sequence: TGTGCCAGCAGCTTAGAGGAGACAGGGTCTTGGACCCAGTACTTC. Full variable domain (rest looked up from reference TRBV11-2 and TRBJ2-5): EAGVAQSPRYKIIEKRQSVAFWCNPISGHATLYWYQQILGQGPKLLIQFQNNGVVDDSQLPKDRFSAERLKGVDSTLKIQPAKLEDSAVYLCASSLEETGSWTQYFGPGTRLLVL.

V usage is TRBV5-1 and J usage is TRBJ2-3; possible D gene TRBD2, 5 bases. This CDR3 contains 13 residues. The V gene's germline CDR1 is SGHRS and CDR2 YFSETQ. Deletions cut 4 bases from V and 2 bases from J, with 8 bases between. The CDR3 loop reads CASSLDYTDTQYF. As DNA, the CDR3 is TGCGCCAGCAGCCTAGACTACACAGATACGCAGTATTTT.

This chain links TRBV9 with TRBJ2-2, with 8 positions matching TRBD2. This CDR3 region has 16 residues. The V and J ends lost 4 bases and 5 bases, in that order; junction bases with no gene match: 10. Per the germline V gene, CDR1 is SGDLS and CDR2 is YYNGEE. The CDR3 loop reads CASSPQAGVGTGELFF. For the CDR3, the DNA is TGTGCCAGCAGCCCCCAAGCGGGAGTGGGTACCGGGGAGCTGTTTTTT.

This clone was observed once. The J gene is TRBJ1-1, the V gene TRBV2; a possible D gene is TRBD1 (6 bases). V was clipped by 3 bases and J by 1 base, with 9 bases between them. This CDR3 region has 14 residues. The germline CDR1 and CDR2 sequences are SNHLY and FYNNEI. The CDR3 reads CASSERQANTEAFF. The DNA for the CDR3 is TGTGCCAGCAGTGAGCGACAGGCGAACACTGAAGCTTTCTTT. Combining the CDR3 with reference TRBV2 and TRBJ1-1 gives the whole variable domain EPEVTQTPSHQVTQMGQEVILRCVPISNHLYFYWYRQILGQKVEFLVSFYNNEISEKSEIFDDQFSVERPDGSNFTLKIRSTKLEDSAMYFCASSERQANTEAFFGQGTRLTVV.

This chain uses TRBV25-1 with TRBJ2-3; 12 nucleotides line up with TRBD2. The CDR3 consists of 14 residues. Germline values: CDR1 MGHDK, CDR2 SYGVNS. V gave up 10 bases and J gave up 5 bases; unmatched junction bases: 7. CDR3 loop: CATKTSGSRDTQYF. As DNA, the CDR3 is TGTGCCACCAAGACTAGCGGGAGCCGAGATACGCAGTATTTT.

The J gene is TRBJ1-3, the V gene TRBV4-2; D is unclear. This CDR3 has 15 residues. The germline gives CDR1 LGHNA, CDR2 YNFKEQ. With 7 bases removed from V and 0 bases from J, the gap between germline ends came to 13 bases. Here the CDR3 reads CASILWPGSGNTIYF. In nucleotides, the CDR3 is TGTGCCAGCATACTGTGGCCGGGCTCTGGAAACACCATATATTTT.

The chain is built from TRBV4-1 and TRBJ1-2; D perhaps matches TRBD1 (6 bases). CDR1 and CDR2 (germline): MGHRA, YSYEKL. There are 16 residues in the CDR3. The V and J ends lost 0 bases and 2 bases respectively, with 13 bases between them. Here the CDR3 DNA reads TGCGCCAGCAGCCAAGATTTGGGTCAGGGGAACTATGGCTACACCTTC. This encodes CASSQDLGQGNYGYTF.

The chain uses TRBV7-9 and TRBJ2-5; weak D call: TRBD2 (6 bases). The germline V and J ends were trimmed by 3 bases and 2 bases, with 10 bases remaining between them. Germline assignment: CDR1 SEHNR and CDR2 FQNEAQ (reference sequence). CDR3 length: 14 amino acids. CDR3 loop: CASSFDGGQETQYF. Here the CDR3 DNA reads TGTGCCAGCAGCTTCGACGGGGGACAAGAGACCCAGTACTTC.

The V call is TRBV4-1, the J call TRBJ2-3, with TRBD2 identical over 12 bases. The V segment lost 4 bases and the J segment 1 base; nucleotides outside the gene matches: 9. The CDR3 extends over 18 amino acids. The germline V gene encodes CDR1 MGHRA and CDR2 YSYEKL. In nucleotides, the CDR3 is TGCGCCAGCAGCCGGTCAGGACTAGCGGGGACTGGCACAGATACGCAGTATTTT. This sequence encodes CASSRSGLAGTGTDTQYF.

CDR3: CASRTTSGGISGANVLTF. The DNA of the CDR3 is TGTGCCAGCAGAACTACTAGCGGGGGGATCTCTGGGGCCAACGTCCTGACTTTC. The chain uses TRBV2 and TRBJ2-6; 12 bases map to TRBD2. V shed 6 bases, J shed 0 bases, and the junction held 6 bases outside the gene matches. This CDR3 has 18 residues. Germline V CDR1 and CDR2: SNHLY, FYNNEI.

CDR3 coding DNA: TGTGCCAGCAGCCTGGGGCTAGCGGGAAGAACCGGGGAGCTGTTTTTT. Protein product: CASSLGLAGRTGELFF. This chain joins TRBV5-8 and TRBJ2-2; TRBD2 matches at 9 bases. The germline V gene encodes CDR1 SGHTS and CDR2 YDEGEE. With 4 bases clipped from V and 5 bases from J, the junction kept 9 bases outside the gene matches. The CDR3 consists of 16 residues.